Included here is one T cell receptor beta chain sequence, with context. Its recognized antigen is unknown. Base-call qualities are not available, and no considerably larger clone is one nucleotide away. These data come from a study of tumor T cells in aggressive B-cell lymphoma (dated by TCRdb to 2016 to 2017). Libraries were made using the immunoSEQ multiplex PCR assay. TCRdb took this table from immuneACCESS and kept in-frame rearrangements with V and J called. Such tables lack part of the clones; where checked against another copy, unresolved V genes explain under half of the gap, and the rest is unexplained. The sample table records roughly 2,800 clones; more than 70% of these occur just once. The top ten clones comprise around 3.7% of the sample. CDR1 and CDR2, per the germline V gene (reference sequence), are GTSNPN and SVGIG. There are 13 amino acids in the CDR3, from cysteine to phenylalanine inclusive. Only the CDR3 region is kept as DNA, spanning 39 bases read in frame from base 1. V is pared back by 2 bases and J by 5 bases, with 10 bases lying between the germline termini.

The rearrangement combines TRBV30 with TRBJ1-5, with TRBD1 tentatively as D gene (6 bases match). Sequenced input: tumor tissue. The clonotype originates from an adult with diffuse large B cell lymphoma. The DNA is TGTGCCTGGAGTCTCGGACAGCATCAGCCCCAGCATTTT. Its protein reads: CAWSLGQHQPQHF.